The T cell receptor (beta chain) described here comes from a study of T cell responses to AZD1222 COVID-19 vaccine. The assay was immunoSEQ multiplex PCR, and TCRdb's table has in-frame clones only and misses some. The data show 200,000 or so clones, 90% to 95% seen once. The V end was cut by 1 base, the J end by 1 base, with 4 bases between. This CDR3 contains 13 residues. The V gene's germline CDR1 is SGHTA and CDR2 FQGTGA. A remark on this clone: Its antigen is unknown.

Findings of the study overall: Baseline testing showed seropositivity in only a handful of AZD1222 recipients.

This chain links TRBV7-3 with TRBJ1-1, with unresolved D. The sample consisted of peripheral blood, taken 28 days after the second AZD1222 dose. The receptor comes from an adult who received the AZD1222 COVID-19 vaccine. The CDR3 DNA follows: TGTGCCAGCAGCTTAATGGGGAACACTGAAGCTTTCTTT. Encoded protein: CASSLMGNTEAFF.